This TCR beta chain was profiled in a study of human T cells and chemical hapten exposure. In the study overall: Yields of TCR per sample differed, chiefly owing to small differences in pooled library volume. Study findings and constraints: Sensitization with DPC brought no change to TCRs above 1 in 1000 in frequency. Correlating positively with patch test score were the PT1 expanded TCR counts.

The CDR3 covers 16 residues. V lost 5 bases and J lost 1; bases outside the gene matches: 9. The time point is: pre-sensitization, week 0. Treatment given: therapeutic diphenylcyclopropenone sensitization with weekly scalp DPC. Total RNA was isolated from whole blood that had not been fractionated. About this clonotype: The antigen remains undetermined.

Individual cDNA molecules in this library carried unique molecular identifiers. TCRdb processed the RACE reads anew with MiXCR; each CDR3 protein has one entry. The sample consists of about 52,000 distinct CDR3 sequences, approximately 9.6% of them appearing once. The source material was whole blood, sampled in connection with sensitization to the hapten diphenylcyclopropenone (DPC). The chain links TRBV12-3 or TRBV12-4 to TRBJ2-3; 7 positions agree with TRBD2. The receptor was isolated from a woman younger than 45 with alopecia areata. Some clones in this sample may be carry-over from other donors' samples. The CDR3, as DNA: TGTGCCAGCAGTCCCTTGGGCGCGGGGGGCACAGATACGCAGTATTTT. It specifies CASSPLGAGGTDTQYF.